This is a list of T cell receptor beta chains from one sample in a study of T cells after somatic rescue of genetic block. Produced via immunoSEQ multiplex PCR; TCRdb's table is partial and in-frame only. The table has roughly 65,000 clones, less than 95% seen once. Sequencing input: peripheral blood mononuclear cells (PBMCs). The receptors shown here come from a man aged 40-49 years. Each CDR3 is given with its conserved first and last residue. A D gene is named only where the DNA matches it firmly. Only some rows state a clone size, as once, few, many or a class for expanded clones.

clone_size: NA; cdr3_length: 15; d_call: TRBD1; v_call: TRBV2; j_call: TRBJ1-2; cdr3_nt: TGTGCCAGCAGCTTACTTGGACAGGCTAACTATGGCTACACCTTC; cdr3_aa: CASSLLGQANYGYTF
clone_size: NA; cdr3_length: 16; d_call: TRBD1; v_call: TRBV4-1; j_call: TRBJ2-7; cdr3_nt: TGCGCCAGCAGCCATTACGTACAGGGGAGCTCCTACGAGCAGTACTTC; cdr3_aa: CASSHYVQGSSYEQYF
clone_size: NA; cdr3_length: 16; d_call: NA; v_call: TRBV7-8; j_call: TRBJ2-7; cdr3_nt: TGTGCCAGCAGTCATAGGTGGCGGGGCCTAGCCTACGAGCAGTACTTC; cdr3_aa: CASSHRWRGLAYEQYF
clone_size: NA; cdr3_length: 18; d_call: TRBD2; v_call: TRBV4-1; j_call: TRBJ2-3; cdr3_nt: TGCGCCAGCAGCCAAGTCGACGGGCGGGGGGGCCGGAGTCGTACGCAGTATTTT; cdr3_aa: CASSQVDGRGGRSRTQYF
clone_size: NA; cdr3_length: 14; d_call: TRBD1; v_call: TRBV5-5; j_call: TRBJ2-5; cdr3_nt: TGTGCCAGCAGCTTTACAGGGGGACAAGAGACCCAGTACTTC; cdr3_aa: CASSFTGGQETQYF
clone_size: NA; cdr3_length: 16; d_call: TRBD2; v_call: TRBV19; j_call: TRBJ2-7; cdr3_nt: TGTGCCAGTAGTTCCCGTAGCGGGAAGGTAGCGTACGAGCAGTACTTC; cdr3_aa: CASSSRSGKVAYEQYF
clone_size: NA; cdr3_length: 19; d_call: TRBD2; v_call: TRBV4-1; j_call: TRBJ2-1; cdr3_nt: TGCGCCAGCAGCCGGGGCGGTAGGGGAGGGCGGGGGGTCAAAAATGAGCAGTTCTTC; cdr3_aa: CASSRGGRGGRGVKNEQFF
clone_size: NA; cdr3_length: 15; d_call: NA; v_call: TRBV4-3; j_call: TRBJ2-2; cdr3_nt: TGCGCCAGCAGCCCCTCATGGTCCGGCACCGGGGAGCTGTTTTTT; cdr3_aa: CASSPSWSGTGELFF
clone_size: NA; cdr3_length: 15; d_call: NA; v_call: TRBV7-9; j_call: TRBJ2-2; cdr3_nt: TGTGCCAGCAGCGTCACGACAGCGAACACCGGGGAGCTGTTTTTT; cdr3_aa: CASSVTTANTGELFF
clone_size: NA; cdr3_length: 15; d_call: TRBD2; v_call: TRBV6-6; j_call: TRBJ2-2; cdr3_nt: TGTGCCAGCCGGCGGGAGGGTACTAACACCGGGGAGCTGTTTTTT; cdr3_aa: CASRREGTNTGELFF
clone_size: NA; cdr3_length: 14; d_call: NA; v_call: TRBV5-8; j_call: TRBJ2-6; cdr3_nt: TGTGCCAGCGCCCCGGGGACTGGGGCCAACGTCCTGACTTTC; cdr3_aa: CASAPGTGANVLTF
clone_size: NA; cdr3_length: 14; d_call: NA; v_call: TRBV27; j_call: TRBJ2-4; cdr3_nt: TGTGCCAGCAGTGTAACAGGGCCCAAAAACATTCAGTACTTC; cdr3_aa: CASSVTGPKNIQYF
clone_size: NA; cdr3_length: 15; d_call: TRBD2; v_call: TRBV9; j_call: TRBJ2-1; cdr3_nt: TGTGCCAGCAGCCCTAGCGGGAGGAATTACAATGAGCAGTTCTTC; cdr3_aa: CASSPSGRNYNEQFF
clone_size: NA; cdr3_length: 15; d_call: TRBD2; v_call: TRBV5-1; j_call: TRBJ2-5; cdr3_nt: TGCGCCAGCGACCAATCGGCTAGCGGGCAAGAGACCCAGTACTTC; cdr3_aa: CASDQSASGQETQYF
clone_size: NA; cdr3_length: 13; d_call: NA; v_call: TRBV30; j_call: TRBJ1-1; cdr3_nt: TGTGCCGGAGAGGGGGTGCCGAACACTGAAGCTTTCTTT; cdr3_aa: CAGEGVPNTEAFF
clone_size: NA; cdr3_length: 15; d_call: TRBD2; v_call: TRBV6-6; j_call: TRBJ2-3; cdr3_nt: TGTGCCAGCCTCCTTAGCGGGATTGGCACAGATACGCAGTATTTT; cdr3_aa: CASLLSGIGTDTQYF
clone_size: NA; cdr3_length: 15; d_call: NA; v_call: TRBV5-5; j_call: TRBJ2-7; cdr3_nt: TGTGCCAGCAGCTTGGATGGGGATGGGAGGATCGAGCAGTACTTC; cdr3_aa: CASSLDGDGRIEQYF
clone_size: NA; cdr3_length: 16; d_call: NA; v_call: TRBV6-1; j_call: TRBJ2-6; cdr3_nt: TGTGCCAGCAGTGCCTACAGGGACTCTGGGGCCAACGTCCTGACTTTC; cdr3_aa: CASSAYRDSGANVLTF
clone_size: NA; cdr3_length: 14; d_call: NA; v_call: TRBV5-1; j_call: TRBJ2-7; cdr3_nt: TGCGCCAGCAGCTTGGGAGGGCGCCGACACGAGCAGTACTTC; cdr3_aa: CASSLGGRRHEQYF
clone_size: NA; cdr3_length: 11; d_call: NA; v_call: TRBV7-2; j_call: TRBJ2-1; cdr3_nt: TGTGCCAGCAGCTTAGCTGATGAGCAGTTCTTC; cdr3_aa: CASSLADEQFF
clone_size: NA; cdr3_length: 17; d_call: TRBD1; v_call: TRBV9; j_call: TRBJ2-6; cdr3_nt: TGTGCCAGCACCCGGACAGGGGGAAATACTGGGGCCAACGTCCTGACTTTC; cdr3_aa: CASTRTGGNTGANVLTF
clone_size: NA; cdr3_length: 14; d_call: NA; v_call: TRBV27; j_call: TRBJ2-7; cdr3_nt: TGTGCCAGCAGTTTTGGGCACAGGGCGGGCGAGCAGTACTTC; cdr3_aa: CASSFGHRAGEQYF
clone_size: NA; cdr3_length: 14; d_call: NA; v_call: TRBV18; j_call: TRBJ2-5; cdr3_nt: TGTGCCAGCTCACCATTAGGAGGTTCAGAGACCCAGTACTTC; cdr3_aa: CASSPLGGSETQYF
clone_size: once; cdr3_length: 12; d_call: NA; v_call: TRBV19; j_call: TRBJ1-5; cdr3_nt: TGTGCCAGTAGTCGGGGGGGACAGCCCCAGCATTTT; cdr3_aa: CASSRGGQPQHF
clone_size: NA; cdr3_length: 13; d_call: NA; v_call: TRBV5-4; j_call: TRBJ1-1; cdr3_nt: TGTGCCAGCAGCTTGGTACCCCAGGGGACAGCTTTCTTT; cdr3_aa: CASSLVPQGTAFF
clone_size: once; cdr3_length: 15; d_call: NA; v_call: TRBV5-1; j_call: TRBJ2-3; cdr3_nt: TGCGCCAGCAGTCGTTCGCGGGGAGGCACAGATACGCAGTATTTT; cdr3_aa: CASSRSRGGTDTQYF
clone_size: few; cdr3_length: 15; d_call: NA; v_call: TRBV19; j_call: TRBJ1-2; cdr3_nt: TGTGCCAGTACCTCATCCCCCCACAGAAACTATGGCTACACCTTC; cdr3_aa: CASTSSPHRNYGYTF
clone_size: NA; cdr3_length: 15; d_call: TRBD2; v_call: TRBV6-1; j_call: TRBJ2-5; cdr3_nt: TGTGCCAGCAGTGAAGGACGCGGGGGACAAGAGACCCAGTACTTC; cdr3_aa: CASSEGRGGQETQYF
clone_size: NA; cdr3_length: 15; d_call: TRBD1; v_call: TRBV6-6; j_call: TRBJ2-7; cdr3_nt: TGTGCCAGCAGTTACGGGACCAGGGGGTCCTACGAGCAGTACTTC; cdr3_aa: CASSYGTRGSYEQYF
clone_size: NA; cdr3_length: 12; d_call: NA; v_call: TRBV19; j_call: TRBJ1-1; cdr3_nt: TGTGCCAGTAGTCACAGAAACACTGAAGCTTTCTTT; cdr3_aa: CASSHRNTEAFF
clone_size: NA; cdr3_length: 13; d_call: NA; v_call: TRBV5-1; j_call: TRBJ1-3; cdr3_nt: TGCGCCAGCAGCCGAGACAGAAGAAACACCATATATTTT; cdr3_aa: CASSRDRRNTIYF
clone_size: NA; cdr3_length: 14; d_call: NA; v_call: TRBV18; j_call: TRBJ2-3; cdr3_nt: TGTGCCAGCTCACCTATAAGGGAGACAGATACGCAGTATTTT; cdr3_aa: CASSPIRETDTQYF
clone_size: NA; cdr3_length: 12; d_call: TRBD1; v_call: TRBV10-2; j_call: TRBJ1-2; cdr3_nt: TGCGCCTCTCGGACAGGGAACTATGGCTACACCTTC; cdr3_aa: CASRTGNYGYTF
clone_size: NA; cdr3_length: 12; d_call: NA; v_call: TRBV10-3; j_call: TRBJ1-4; cdr3_nt: TGTGCCATCAGTGAGGTGGCTGAAAAACTGTTTTTT; cdr3_aa: CAISEVAEKLFF
clone_size: NA; cdr3_length: 16; d_call: NA; v_call: TRBV1; j_call: TRBJ1-5; cdr3_nt: TGCACCAGCAGCCAAGATGGAGGGGCATGCAATCAGCCCCAGCATTTT; cdr3_aa: CTSSQDGGACNQPQHF
clone_size: NA; cdr3_length: 15; d_call: NA; v_call: TRBV9; j_call: TRBJ2-7; cdr3_nt: TGTGCCAGCAGCGTAAGGGCAGAGCACACCTACGAGCAGTACTTC; cdr3_aa: CASSVRAEHTYEQYF
clone_size: NA; cdr3_length: 14; d_call: NA; v_call: TRBV5-1; j_call: TRBJ2-7; cdr3_nt: TGCGCCAGCAGCCCACAGGACCTGAACTACGAGCAGTACTTC; cdr3_aa: CASSPQDLNYEQYF
clone_size: once; cdr3_length: 14; d_call: NA; v_call: TRBV30; j_call: TRBJ1-5; cdr3_nt: TGTGCCTGGAGCGCAGGGCGGGGGGATCAGCCCCAGCATTTT; cdr3_aa: CAWSAGRGDQPQHF
clone_size: NA; cdr3_length: 15; d_call: TRBD1; v_call: TRBV6-1; j_call: TRBJ1-6; cdr3_nt: TGTGCCAGCAGTGAACAGGGGGCCGGGGTCTCACCCCTCCACTTT; cdr3_aa: CASSEQGAGVSPLHF
clone_size: NA; cdr3_length: 11; d_call: NA; v_call: TRBV9; j_call: TRBJ2-1; cdr3_nt: TGTGCCAGCAGTGCCCCAGGGAGGCAGTTCTTC; cdr3_aa: CASSAPGRQFF
clone_size: NA; cdr3_length: 15; d_call: TRBD1; v_call: TRBV27; j_call: TRBJ2-5; cdr3_nt: TGTGCCAGCAGTTTATCGGGACAGCACCAAGAGACCCAGTACTTC; cdr3_aa: CASSLSGQHQETQYF
clone_size: once; cdr3_length: 16; d_call: TRBD2; v_call: TRBV5-1; j_call: TRBJ2-2; cdr3_nt: TGCGCCAGCAGCCCACCGAGGCTAGCGGGAACCGGGGAGCTGTTTTTT; cdr3_aa: CASSPPRLAGTGELFF
clone_size: NA; cdr3_length: 13; d_call: NA; v_call: TRBV5-1; j_call: TRBJ2-1; cdr3_nt: TGCGCCAGCAGCTTGAGTCCGGTCAATGAGCAGTTCTTC; cdr3_aa: CASSLSPVNEQFF
clone_size: once; cdr3_length: 13; d_call: TRBD1; v_call: TRBV2; j_call: TRBJ2-7; cdr3_nt: TGTGCCAGCAGTCTTGGGACCGGGACAGGGAGTTACTTC; cdr3_aa: CASSLGTGTGSYF
clone_size: NA; cdr3_length: 15; d_call: NA; v_call: TRBV5-1; j_call: TRBJ2-1; cdr3_nt: TGCGCCAGCACCAACGAATTAGCCTCCTACAATGAGCAGTTCTTC; cdr3_aa: CASTNELASYNEQFF
clone_size: NA; cdr3_length: 16; d_call: TRBD1; v_call: TRBV4-2; j_call: TRBJ1-2; cdr3_nt: TGTGCCAGCAGCGGACGAACAGGGGCCGATAACTATGGCTACACCTTC; cdr3_aa: CASSGRTGADNYGYTF
clone_size: NA; cdr3_length: 15; d_call: NA; v_call: TRBV23-1; j_call: TRBJ2-5; cdr3_nt: TGCGCCAGCAGTCAATGGAAGCCCCGACAAGAGACCCAGTACTTC; cdr3_aa: CASSQWKPRQETQYF
clone_size: NA; cdr3_length: 12; d_call: NA; v_call: TRBV19; j_call: TRBJ2-5; cdr3_nt: TGTGCCAGTAGTATTTCGGGGGAGACCCAGTACTTC; cdr3_aa: CASSISGETQYF
clone_size: NA; cdr3_length: 14; d_call: NA; v_call: TRBV2; j_call: TRBJ2-7; cdr3_nt: TGTGCCAGCAGGGCGACAGTGCTCATGTTCCAGCAGTACTTC; cdr3_aa: CASRATVLMFQQYF
clone_size: NA; cdr3_length: 15; d_call: TRBD1; v_call: TRBV4-3; j_call: TRBJ2-7; cdr3_nt: TGCGCCAGCAGCCAAGAGGCAGGGGGTAGATACGAGCAGTACTTC; cdr3_aa: CASSQEAGGRYEQYF
clone_size: NA; cdr3_length: 14; d_call: NA; v_call: TRBV6-1; j_call: TRBJ2-5; cdr3_nt: TGTGCCAGCCAACCCGCGGGGTTTAGGGAGACCCAGTACTTC; cdr3_aa: CASQPAGFRETQYF
clone_size: once; cdr3_length: 12; d_call: NA; v_call: TRBV9; j_call: TRBJ2-2; cdr3_nt: TGTGCCAGCAGCGGGAACACCGGGGAGCTGTTTTTT; cdr3_aa: CASSGNTGELFF
clone_size: NA; cdr3_length: 12; d_call: NA; v_call: TRBV10-2; j_call: TRBJ2-3; cdr3_nt: TGCGCCAGCAGTGAGGACGGCGATACGCAGTATTTT; cdr3_aa: CASSEDGDTQYF
clone_size: NA; cdr3_length: 14; d_call: NA; v_call: TRBV4-1; j_call: TRBJ2-7; cdr3_nt: TGCGCCAGCAGCCAAGACCTACAGGGTACCGAGCAGTACTTC; cdr3_aa: CASSQDLQGTEQYF